The clone carrying this TCR beta chain was detected a few times. Its antigen is currently unknown. The V segment lost 0 bases and the J segment 4 bases; nucleotides outside the gene matches: 11. CDR3 length: 19 residues. Germline CDR1 MNHEY, CDR2 SVGAGI. This sample was included in a study of CD8 T cells in ankylosing spondylitis. Preparation of TCR beta libraries was done by quantitative 5'-RACE with molecular barcodes. MiXCR, applied by TCRdb to the 5' RACE reads, yields one record per CDR3 protein. The data hold 250,000 to 300,000 distinct CDR3 sequences, with 20% observed a single time. Overall study findings and caveats: What seemed typical of ankylosing spondylitis blood was a TCR beta motif built from eight highly homologous variants.

Input material: blood, either unsorted or a sorted T cell fraction (not recorded which). The source is a male donor with ankylosing spondylitis or in good health (not recorded which). The chain is built from TRBV6-5 and TRBJ1-6, with TRBD1 matching 8 bases. The CDR3 spells CASSYSGPNRGTYNSPLHF. The CDR3 nucleotides read TGTGCCAGCAGTTACTCAGGGCCGAACAGGGGGACATATAATTCACCCCTCCACTTT.